This T cell receptor beta chain is drawn from a study of shared clonotypes between healthy human individuals. Study-wide points: When naive CD4 clonotypes were compared across four donors, 5% to 5.5% were shared.

In the original analysis: Filtering differed for immunoSEQ, which gave only junction sequences without quality scores. Libraries were prepared by immunoSEQ multiplex PCR; TCRdb keeps only in-frame clonotypes and omits some of them. The V and J calls and clone size were taken over from that table, and D and trimming were inferred from the DNA. The table lists over 300,000 clones, around 86% of them singletons, with 15% to 20% in the top ten. As regards this clone: Its antigen remains unidentified.

Source material: memory CD8+ T cells sorted from blood. Documented subset: CD45RO+ cells pooled with CCR7-negative TemRA cells. This TCR was recovered from a man between 18 and 29 years old in good health.

Written as DNA, the CDR3 is TGTGCCAGCAGTTGGGAGGGGGGGGCCTACGGCGAGCAGTACTTC. Its translation: CASSWEGGAYGEQYF. The gene calls are TRBV6-7 and TRBJ2-7, with D perhaps TRBD2 (7 bases). TRBV6-7 is an ORF, with its function uncertain. Trimming cost V 4 bases and J 6 bases, with 19 bases left between them. The CDR3 has 15 amino acids.